The next 5 T cell receptor beta chains were all read from a single sample in a study of early T cells in non-severe SARS-CoV-2 infection. TCRdb independently ran MiXCR on the 5' RACE reads; one entry per CDR3 protein. The data hold roughly 70,000 distinct CDR3 sequences, with around an eighth observed a single time. The sample comprised whole blood. The receptors derive from an adult who was a healthcare worker with PCR-confirmed SARS-CoV-2 infection or an uninfected control (not recorded which).

The chain employs TRBV27 and TRBJ1-1, with D possibly being TRBD1 (5 bases). This CDR3 is 12 amino acids long. CDR1 and CDR2 from the germline V gene are MNHEY and SMNVEV (reference sequence). Trimming stripped 6 bases from V and 6 bases from J, with 11 bases between. In DNA form, the CDR3 reads TGTGCCAGCAGGAACAGGAGGGCTGAAGCTTTCTTT. Amino acids: CASRNRRAEAFF.

In its sample, this clonotype was seen many times. This chain joins TRBV2 and TRBJ2-5, with D possibly being TRBD1 or TRBD2 (5 bases each). Germline CDR1 and CDR2: SNHLY and FYNNEI. V was cut by 5 bases and J by 1 base, with 14 bases left in between. The CDR3 has 15 residues. The CDR3 nucleotides read TGTGCCAGCAGTAGCCGGGACGCCGCCCAAGAGACCCAGTACTTC. Protein sequence: CASSSRDAAQETQYF. The whole variable domain, remainder taken from reference TRBV2 and TRBJ2-5, is EPEVTQTPSHQVTQMGQEVILRCVPISNHLYFYWYRQILGQKVEFLVSFYNNEISEKSEIFDDQFSVERPDGSNFTLKIRSTKLEDSAMYFCASSSRDAAQETQYFGPGTRLLVL.

The table lists this clonotype with many counts. V is TRBV29-1 and J is TRBJ2-2, with 7 bases aligning to TRBD2. The junction had 4 bases not matched to a gene; V was cut back by 6 bases and J by 0 bases. Germline assignment: CDR1 SQVTM and CDR2 ANQGSEA. The CDR3 length is 14 residues. DNA of the CDR3: TGCAGCGTATTCGGGACTACGAACACCGGGGAGCTGTTTTTT. Translated, it gives CSVFGTTNTGELFF.

This clonotype came up many times. This chain connects TRBV6-1 to TRBJ1-1; D is unresolved. The CDR3 has 15 amino acids. The V end lost 0 bases, the J end lost 7 bases, and 15 bases lay between the germline ends. CDR1 MNHNS and CDR2 SASEGT come from the germline V gene. In nucleotides, the CDR3 is TGTGCCAGCAGTGAAGCGATCGGGCGGTACTTTGAAGCTTTCTTT. This sequence encodes CASSEAIGRYFEAFF.

This clonotype has at least ten counts. The chain couples TRBV21-1 to TRBJ2-2; the table calls TRBD2, which could not be checked here. TRBV21-1 is assigned pseudogene status. The CDR3 is 17 residues long. The CDR3 loop reads CASSKSGSGVFTGELFF. The CDR3 region has the DNA TGTGCCAGCAGCAAATCGGGCAGCGGGGTATTCACCGGGGAGCTGTTTTTT.